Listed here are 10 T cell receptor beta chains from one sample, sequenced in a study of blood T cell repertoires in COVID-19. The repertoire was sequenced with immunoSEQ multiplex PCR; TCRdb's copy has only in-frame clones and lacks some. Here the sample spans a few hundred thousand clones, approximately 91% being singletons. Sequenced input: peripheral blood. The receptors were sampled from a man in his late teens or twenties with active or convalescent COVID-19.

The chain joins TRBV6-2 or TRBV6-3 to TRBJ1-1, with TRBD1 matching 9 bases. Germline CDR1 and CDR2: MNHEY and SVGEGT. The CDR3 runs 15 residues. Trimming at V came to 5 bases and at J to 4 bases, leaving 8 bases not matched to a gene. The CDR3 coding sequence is TGTGCCAGCAGTGCGGGACAGGGCCGAAGCACTGAAGCTTTCTTT. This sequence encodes CASSAGQGRSTEAFF.

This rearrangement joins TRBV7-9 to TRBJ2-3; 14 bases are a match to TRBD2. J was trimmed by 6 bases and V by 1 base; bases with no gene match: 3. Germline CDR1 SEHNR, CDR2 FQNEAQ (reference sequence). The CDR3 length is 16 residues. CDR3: CASSLGLAGGSDTQYF. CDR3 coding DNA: TGTGCCAGCAGCTTAGGACTAGCGGGGGGGTCGGATACGCAGTATTTT.

The CDR3 nucleotides are TGTGCCAGCAGTTCCACGGACGGCGGGCCTTTCTTT. It is translated as CASSSTDGGPFF. This chain connects TRBV2 to TRBJ1-1; D is unclear. CDR3 size: 12 residues. Germline V gene sequence: CDR1 SNHLY, CDR2 FYNNEI. V was cut by 5 bases and J by 12 bases, with 16 bases left in between.

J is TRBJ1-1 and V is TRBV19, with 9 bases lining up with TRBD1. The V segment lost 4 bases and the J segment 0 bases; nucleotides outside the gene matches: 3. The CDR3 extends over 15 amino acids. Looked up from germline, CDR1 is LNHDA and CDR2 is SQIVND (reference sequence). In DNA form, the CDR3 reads TGTGCCAGTAGTAGGACAGGGGAATTGAACACTGAAGCTTTCTTT. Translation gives CASSRTGELNTEAFF.

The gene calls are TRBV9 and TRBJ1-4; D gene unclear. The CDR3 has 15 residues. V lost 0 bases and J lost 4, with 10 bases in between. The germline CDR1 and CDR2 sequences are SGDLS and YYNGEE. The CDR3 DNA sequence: TGTGCCAGCAGCGTAGATGGTCACTTTAATGAAAAACTGTTTTTT. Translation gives CASSVDGHFNEKLFF.

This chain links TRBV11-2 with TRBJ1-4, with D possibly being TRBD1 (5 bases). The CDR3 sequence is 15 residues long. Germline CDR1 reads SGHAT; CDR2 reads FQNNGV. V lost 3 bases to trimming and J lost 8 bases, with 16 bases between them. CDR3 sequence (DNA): TGTGCCAGCAGCTTCGGTCAGGGCAGCGAGGAAAAACTGTTTTTT. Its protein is CASSFGQGSEEKLFF.

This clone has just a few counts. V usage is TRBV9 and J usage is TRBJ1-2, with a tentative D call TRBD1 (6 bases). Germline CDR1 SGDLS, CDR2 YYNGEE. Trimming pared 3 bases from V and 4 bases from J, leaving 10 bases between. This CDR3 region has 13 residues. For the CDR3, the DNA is TGTGCCAGCAGCGAACAGGGTAGCTATGGCTACACCTTC. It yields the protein CASSEQGSYGYTF.

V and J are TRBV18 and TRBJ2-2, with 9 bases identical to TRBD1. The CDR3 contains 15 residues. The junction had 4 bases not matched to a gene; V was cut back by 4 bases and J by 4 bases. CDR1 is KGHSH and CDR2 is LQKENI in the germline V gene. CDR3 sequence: CASSQETGGTGELFF. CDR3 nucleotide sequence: TGTGCCAGCTCACAGGAGACAGGGGGCACCGGGGAGCTGTTTTTT.

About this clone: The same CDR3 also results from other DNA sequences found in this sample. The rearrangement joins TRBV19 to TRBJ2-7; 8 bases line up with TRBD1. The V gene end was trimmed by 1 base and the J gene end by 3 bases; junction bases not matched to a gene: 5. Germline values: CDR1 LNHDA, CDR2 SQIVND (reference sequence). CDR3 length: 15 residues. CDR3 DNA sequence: TGTGCCAGTAGTATAGGTACAGGGGGATTCTACGAGCAGTACTTC. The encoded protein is CASSIGTGGFYEQYF.

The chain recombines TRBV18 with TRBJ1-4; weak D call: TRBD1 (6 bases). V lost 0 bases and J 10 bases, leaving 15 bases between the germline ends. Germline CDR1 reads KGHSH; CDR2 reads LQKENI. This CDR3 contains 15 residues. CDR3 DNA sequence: TGTGCCAGCTCACCACCTCGCAGGGGACAAGGAAAACTGTTTTTT. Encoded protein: CASSPPRRGQGKLFF.